This TCR beta chain comes out of a study of post-analysis software for immune sequencing data. Points from the study as a whole: There was significantly lower normalized Chao1 diversity in multiple sclerosis patients than in controls. By F measure, strong co-clustering occurred among samples prepared in the same batch. Among 5 or 6 TRBV segments more frequent in patients than controls were TRBV5-6, TRBV5-1 and TRBV20-1.

In regard to this clonotype: Its target is not known.

Every TCR beta cDNA library bore unique molecular identifiers. There were roughly 0.95 to 11 million T cells, and about 540,000 cDNA molecules came from them. TCRdb analysed the PCR reads with MiXCR anew, one entry per CDR3 protein. This table has some 690,000 distinct CDR3 sequences, over 45% appearing once. V was clipped by 5 bases and J by 5 bases, with 13 bases between them. Germline values: CDR1 DFQATT, CDR2 SNEGSKA (reference sequence). The CDR3 sequence is 12 residues long. The chain joins TRBV20-1 to TRBJ2-7; TRBD2 might be the D (6 bases). The receptor was isolated from a girl under 10 years old with multiple sclerosis. Sample: blood. CDR3 loop: CSALLATDEQYF. DNA of the CDR3: TGCAGTGCTCTCCTAGCGACCGACGAGCAGTACTTC.